This paragraph reports one T cell receptor beta chain. Its antigen is as yet unknown. The TCR alpha and TCR beta cDNA libraries, bearing sample barcodes and UMIs, were generated by 5'RACE using constant-segment primers. Each CDR3 protein is one row after TCRdb ran MiXCR on the 5' RACE reads. This table holds roughly 450,000 distinct CDR3 sequences, approximately 18% found once. The data were obtained in a study of T-cell memory formation after mild COVID-19. Points from the study as a whole: The main location of contracting CD4+ clones was CM and EM, and that of contracting CD8+ clones was EMRA. Nothing confirmed that second-wave clones peaking on day 37 were specific for SARS-CoV-2.

Material for sequencing was PBMCs or a T cell subset sorted from them (not recorded which). This sequence originates from an adult woman who had mild COVID-19 (a few samples of this study predate the infection). Cell type and time point are not known.

This CDR3 is CASSMLGYGYTF. The CDR3 DNA reads as TGTGCCAGCAGCATGTTGGGGTATGGCTACACCTTC. The V gene is TRBV3-1, the J gene TRBJ1-2; no clear D. The V end was cut by 5 bases, the J end by 5 bases, with 9 bases between. Germline-derived CDR1 and CDR2 are LGHDT and YNNKEL (reference sequence). The CDR3 totals 12 residues.